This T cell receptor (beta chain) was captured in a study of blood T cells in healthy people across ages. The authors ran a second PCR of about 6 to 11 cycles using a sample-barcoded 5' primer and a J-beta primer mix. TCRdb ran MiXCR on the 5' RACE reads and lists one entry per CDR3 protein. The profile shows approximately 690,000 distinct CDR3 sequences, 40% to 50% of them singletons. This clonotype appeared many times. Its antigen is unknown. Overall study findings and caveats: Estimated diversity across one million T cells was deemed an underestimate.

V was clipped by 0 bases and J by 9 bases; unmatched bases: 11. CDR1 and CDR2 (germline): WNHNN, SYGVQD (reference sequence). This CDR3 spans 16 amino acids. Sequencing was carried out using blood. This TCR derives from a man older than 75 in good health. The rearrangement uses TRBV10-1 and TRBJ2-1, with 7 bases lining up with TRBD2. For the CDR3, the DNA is TGCGCCAGCAGTGAGTCGACGGGCGGGAGAAGGTTTGAGCAGTTCTTC. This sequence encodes CASSESTGGRRFEQFF.